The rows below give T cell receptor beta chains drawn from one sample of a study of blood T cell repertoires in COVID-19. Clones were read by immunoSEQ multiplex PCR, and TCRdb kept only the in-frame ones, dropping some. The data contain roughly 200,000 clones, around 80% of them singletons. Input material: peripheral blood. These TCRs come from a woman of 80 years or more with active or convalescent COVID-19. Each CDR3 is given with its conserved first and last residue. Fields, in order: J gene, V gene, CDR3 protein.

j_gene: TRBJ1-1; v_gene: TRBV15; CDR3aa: CATSGMIGQPNTEAFF
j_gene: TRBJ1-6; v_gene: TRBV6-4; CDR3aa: CASRPRRTGGNSPLHF
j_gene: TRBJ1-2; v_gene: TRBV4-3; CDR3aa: CASSPTAGRGYTF
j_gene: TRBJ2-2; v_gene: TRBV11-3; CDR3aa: CASSERGGTGELFF
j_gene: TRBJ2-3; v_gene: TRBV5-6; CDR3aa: CASSLAPSGTDTQYF
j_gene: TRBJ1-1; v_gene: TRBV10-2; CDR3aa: CASSFGENTEAFF
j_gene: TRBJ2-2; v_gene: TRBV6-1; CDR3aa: CASSEFLVTGVGNTGELFF
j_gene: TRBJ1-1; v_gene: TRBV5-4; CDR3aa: CASSMTGTNTEAFF
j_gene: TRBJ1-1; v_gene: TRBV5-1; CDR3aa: CASSLQGTSDTEAFF
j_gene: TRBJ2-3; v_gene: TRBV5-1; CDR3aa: CASILAGFLPNTQYF
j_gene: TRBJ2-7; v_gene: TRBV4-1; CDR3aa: CASSHLGVAEPYEQYF
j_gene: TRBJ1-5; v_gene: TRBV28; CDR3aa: CASSPGGRDSNQPQHF
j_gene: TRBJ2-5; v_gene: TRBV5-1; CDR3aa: CASSLVRGGQETQYF
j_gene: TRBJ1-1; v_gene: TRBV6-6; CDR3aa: CASNDPGQVNTEAFF
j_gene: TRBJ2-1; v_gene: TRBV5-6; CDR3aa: CASSVWGTEQFF
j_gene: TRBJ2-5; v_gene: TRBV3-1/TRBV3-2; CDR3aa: CASSQDLGRGLKETQYF
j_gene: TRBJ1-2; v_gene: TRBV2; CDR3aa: CASTVEGGEVGYTF
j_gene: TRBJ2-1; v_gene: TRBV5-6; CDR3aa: CASSTPLSSYNEQFF
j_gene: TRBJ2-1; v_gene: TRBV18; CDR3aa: CASSPGTGSYNEQFF
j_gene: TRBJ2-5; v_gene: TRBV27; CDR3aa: CASSFNTGETQYF
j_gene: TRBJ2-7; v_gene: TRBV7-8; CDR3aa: CASSLVGTAVYEQYF
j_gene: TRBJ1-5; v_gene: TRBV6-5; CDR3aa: CASSYPTSVQPQHF
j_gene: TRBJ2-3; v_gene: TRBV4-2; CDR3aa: CASSQESTGGTTDTQYF
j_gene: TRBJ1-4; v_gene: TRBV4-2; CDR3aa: CASSPRAGREKLFF
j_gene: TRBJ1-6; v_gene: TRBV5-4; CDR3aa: CASSPKGQGSNSPLHF
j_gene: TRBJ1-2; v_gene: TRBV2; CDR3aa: CASSEGSDRGYGYTF
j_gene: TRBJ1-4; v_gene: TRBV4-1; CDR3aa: CASSQAHSGQLATNEKLFF
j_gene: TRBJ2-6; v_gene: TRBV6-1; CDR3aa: CASSEASVSGANVLTF
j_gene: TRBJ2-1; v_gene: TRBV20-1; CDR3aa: CSARDNYEQFF
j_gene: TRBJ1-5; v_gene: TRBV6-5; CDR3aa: CASSNQGNQPQHF
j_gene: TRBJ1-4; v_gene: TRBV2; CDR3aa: CASSFSLGGIEKLFF
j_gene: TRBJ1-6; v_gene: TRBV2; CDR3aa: CASSGLQFNSPLHF
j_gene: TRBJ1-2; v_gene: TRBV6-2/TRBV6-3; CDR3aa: CASSQYTRGTYGYTF
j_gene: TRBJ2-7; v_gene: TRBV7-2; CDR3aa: CASSPFSGGEYEQYF
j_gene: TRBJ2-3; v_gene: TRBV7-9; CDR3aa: CASSHGTSGGGTDTQYF
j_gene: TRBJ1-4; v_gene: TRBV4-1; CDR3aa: CASSPRTGDNEKLFF
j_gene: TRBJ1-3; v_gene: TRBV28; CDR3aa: CASRQGSSGNTIYF
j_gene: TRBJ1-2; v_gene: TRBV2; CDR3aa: CASSRNPGQGEGYTF
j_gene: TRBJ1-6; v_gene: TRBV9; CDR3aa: CASSPGSGTDFSPLHF
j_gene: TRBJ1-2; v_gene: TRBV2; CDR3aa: CASSEALRGMGSYTF
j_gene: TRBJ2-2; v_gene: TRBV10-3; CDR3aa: CAISEGQGANGELFF
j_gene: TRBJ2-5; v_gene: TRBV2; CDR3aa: CASSGQTHHQETQYF
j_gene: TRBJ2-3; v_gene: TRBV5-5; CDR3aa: CASSSSRVRSTDTQYF
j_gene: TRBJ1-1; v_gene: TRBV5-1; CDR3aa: CASSSGSGTEAFF
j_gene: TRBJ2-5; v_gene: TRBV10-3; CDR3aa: CAISESRSGPEGTQYF
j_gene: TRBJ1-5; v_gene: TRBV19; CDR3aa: CASSIEALNQPQHF
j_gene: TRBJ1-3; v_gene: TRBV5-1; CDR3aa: CASSSRDRSDTIYF
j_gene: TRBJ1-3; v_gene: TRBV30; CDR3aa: CAWSVQGGRGFSGNTIYF
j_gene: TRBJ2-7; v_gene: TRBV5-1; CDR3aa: CASSLGSGSRTYEQYF
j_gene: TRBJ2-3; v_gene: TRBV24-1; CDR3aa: CATSDSSPGTGWTDTQYF
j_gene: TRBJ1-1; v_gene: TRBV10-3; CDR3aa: CAISDGRGLGTEAFF
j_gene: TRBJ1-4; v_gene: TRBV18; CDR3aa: CASSPRDSSTNEKLFF
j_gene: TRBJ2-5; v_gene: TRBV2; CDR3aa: CASQYGLAGDKETQYF
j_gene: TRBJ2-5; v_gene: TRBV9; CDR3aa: CASSSQAGGQETQYF
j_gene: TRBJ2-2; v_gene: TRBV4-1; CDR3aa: CASSQVGAGVTGELFF
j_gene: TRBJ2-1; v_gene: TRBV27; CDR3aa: CASSLIGGAVVEQFF
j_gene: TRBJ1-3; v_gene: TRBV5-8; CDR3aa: CASSSKGGAGNTIYF